The 11 T cell receptor beta chains below come from one sample, sequenced in a study of CD8+CD57+ T cells in acquired aplastic anemia. The use of genomic DNA as template underpinned the TCR beta VDJ and CDR3 profiling. Each CDR3 protein gets one entry after TCRdb re-called the reads with MiXCR. The table includes roughly 240,000 distinct CDR3 sequences, 47% detected once. The sequenced patients had an expansion of CD8+CD57+ cells seen by flow cytometry. Sequenced: sorted CD4+, CD8+, or CD8+CD57+ T cells (not recorded which) from PBMCs. These receptors were obtained from a human donor with aplastic anemia.

The sample holds many counts of this clonotype. The chain has TRBV7-3 and TRBJ2-1, with D uncertain. CDR1 is SGHTA, CDR2 FQGTGA, per germline. V lost 7 bases, J lost 2 bases, and 24 bases lay in between. The CDR3 runs 18 residues. The CDR3 reads CASNLGEIRTTAYNEQFF. DNA for the CDR3: TGTGCCAGCAACTTGGGCGAAATTAGGACCACGGCCTACAATGAGCAGTTCTTC.

This rearrangement joins TRBV19 to TRBJ1-6; the D gene is possibly TRBD1 (6 bases). The germline V gene has CDR1 LNHDA and CDR2 SQIVND (reference sequence). The CDR3 is made up of 15 amino acids. V was trimmed by 5 bases and J by 9 bases, leaving 17 bases between them. The CDR3 sequence is CASSPLTQGSSPLHF. The CDR3 DNA follows: TGTGCCAGTAGTCCGCTGACACAGGGAAGTTCACCCCTCCACTTT. The full variable domain, its missing parts supplied by reference TRBV19 and TRBJ1-6, is DGGITQSPKYLFRKEGQNVTLSCEQNLNHDAMYWYRQDPGQGLRLIYYSQIVNDFQKGDIAEGYSVSREKKESFPLTVTSAQKNPTAFYLCASSPLTQGSSPLHFGNGTRLTVT.

As regards this clonotype: A much larger clone sits a single nucleotide away, making a read error possible. The V gene is TRBV5-1, the J gene TRBJ2-3; perhaps TRBD1 as D (6 bases). This CDR3 comprises 12 residues. Germline V gene lookup returns CDR1 SGHRS and CDR2 YFSETQ. The DNA of the CDR3 is TGCGTCAGCAGGGGCTGGTGGGATACGCAGTATTTT. Encoded protein: CVSRGWWDTQYF.

The chain carries TRBV2 and TRBJ1-1, with D maybe TRBD1 (6 bases). Germline V gene data show CDR1 as SNHLY and CDR2 as FYNNEI. V was shortened by 3 bases and J by 3 bases, with 14 bases between the two germline ends. The CDR3 consists of 15 residues. CDR3 amino acids: CASSDQGRRDTEAFF. Here the CDR3 DNA reads TGTGCCAGCAGTGATCAGGGGCGCAGAGACACTGAAGCTTTCTTT.

V and J are TRBV9 and TRBJ2-6, with D possibly matching TRBD1 (6 bases). The V end lost 1 base, the J end lost 0 bases, and 11 bases lay between the germline ends. CDR3 size: 17 residues. Germline CDR1 SGDLS, CDR2 YYNGEE. CDR3 residues: CASSVQGPNSGANVLTF. The CDR3, as DNA: TGTGCCAGCAGCGTACAGGGGCCTAACTCTGGGGCCAACGTCCTGACTTTC.

This chain joins TRBV19 and TRBJ1-6; TRBD1 matches 7 bases. Germline CDR1 is LNHDA and CDR2 is SQIVND (reference sequence). J was trimmed by 15 bases and V by 4 bases; bases with no gene match: 6. CDR3 size: 12 residues. CDR3 sequence: CASSTQGGHLHF. The CDR3 DNA reads TGTGCCAGTAGTACTCAGGGGGGACACCTCCACTTT.

V and J are TRBV7-3 and TRBJ2-3, with 14 positions matching TRBD2. The J segment lost 4 bases and the V segment lost 5 bases, leaving 5 bases of the junction unmatched. This CDR3 is 16 amino acids long. The germline V gene encodes CDR1 SGHTA and CDR2 FQGTGA. CDR3 region: CASSRSTSGGADTQYF. CDR3 in DNA: TGTGCCAGCAGCCGATCGACTAGCGGGGGGGCAGATACGCAGTATTTT.

This clonotype was recorded a few times. A junction end diverges from the germline sequence, so it may reflect a read error. This chain joins TRBV7-9 and TRBJ2-1; possible D gene TRBD2, 6 bases. The CDR3 spans 17 residues. In germline, CDR1 is SEHNR, CDR2 FQNEAQ (reference sequence). DNA of the CDR3: TGTGCCAGCAGCCAAGATCCGAGTAGCGGTTACTACGATGAGCAGTTCTTC. Residues: CASSQDPSSGYYDEQFF.

This clonotype was observed a few times. The rearrangement joins TRBV28 to TRBJ1-3; D ambiguous. The CDR3 loop spans 17 amino acids. V lost 8 bases, J lost 2 bases, and 22 bases lay in between. Germline values: CDR1 MDHEN, CDR2 SYDVKM. The CDR3 coding sequence is TGTGCCAGCGCGTTTACCACCGCCCGGGTTACTGGAAACACCATATATTTT. It yields the protein CASAFTTARVTGNTIYF.

This clonotype was recorded at least ten times. The rearrangement links TRBV9 to TRBJ2-3; no firm D call. The germline V and J ends were trimmed by 3 bases and 2 bases, with 19 bases remaining between them. Germline values: CDR1 SGDLS, CDR2 YYNGEE. The CDR3 is 17 residues long. Written as DNA, the CDR3 is TGTGCCAGCAGCGCACCGATACTCGGAACCTACACAGATACGCAGTATTTT. Protein: CASSAPILGTYTDTQYF.

This chain links TRBV6-6 with TRBJ2-2; 7 bases are shared with TRBD1. The germline V gene has CDR1 MNHNY and CDR2 SVGAGI (reference sequence). V lost 6 bases and J lost 5; bases outside the gene matches: 9. The CDR3 is 15 amino acids. CDR3 nucleotide sequence: TGTGCCAGCAGCCTCTCCACAGGGGCTACCGGGGAGCTGTTTTTT. This sequence encodes CASSLSTGATGELFF.